The 21 T cell receptor beta chains below were found in one sample sequenced in a study of blood T cell repertoires in COVID-19. Assay: immunoSEQ multiplex PCR; the TCRdb copy retains only in-frame clones and omits some. The sample lists over 150,000 clones; about 89% were seen once. The material sequenced was peripheral blood. The receptors were gathered from a man aged 50 or older with acute or convalescent COVID-19.

CDR3 amino acids: CASSLSGGFGNTIYF. CDR3 in DNA: TGTGCCAGCAGTCTCTCGGGGGGATTTGGAAACACCATATATTTT. The J gene is TRBJ1-3, the V gene TRBV27; tentatively, D is TRBD1 (5 bases). This CDR3 comprises 15 residues. Per germline, CDR1 MNHEY and CDR2 SMNVEV (reference sequence). The V gene lost 5 bases and the J gene lost 3 bases, with 14 bases spanning the gap.

The rearrangement uses TRBV7-2 and TRBJ2-3; D might be TRBD2 (5 bases). This CDR3 region has 14 residues. Trimming stripped 11 bases from V and 0 bases from J, with 15 bases between. The germline V gene encodes CDR1 SGHTA and CDR2 FQGNSA. CDR3 in DNA: TGTGCCGGGAGAGGGCAGACTAGCACAGATACGCAGTATTTT. Its translation is CAGRGQTSTDTQYF.

This chain connects TRBV7-3 to TRBJ2-1; the D gene is possibly TRBD1 (6 bases). The germline V gene has CDR1 SGHTA and CDR2 FQGTGA. V lost 2 bases, J lost 10 bases, and 12 bases lay in between. The length of the CDR3 is 13 residues. In DNA form, the CDR3 reads TGTGCCAGCAGCTTATCTTCCAGGGGAGAGCAGTTCTTC. Its translation is CASSLSSRGEQFF. Based on the CDR3 plus reference TRBV7-3 and TRBJ2-1, the full variable domain is GAGVSQTPSNKVTEKGKYVELRCDPISGHTALYWYRQSLGQGPEFLIYFQGTGAADDSGLPNDRFFAVRPEGSVSTLKIQRTERGDSAVYLCASSLSSRGEQFFGPGTRLTVL.

V is TRBV11-2 and J is TRBJ2-7, with D possibly matching TRBD1 (5 bases). The V gene's germline CDR1 is SGHAT and CDR2 FQNNGV. V lost 8 bases, J lost 2 bases, and 16 bases lay in between. The CDR3 has 14 residues. The CDR3 region is CASARAGPAYEQYV. CDR3 nucleotide sequence: TGTGCCAGCGCTAGGGCAGGGCCAGCCTACGAGCAGTACGTC.

The rearrangement joins TRBV3-1 (or the pseudogene TRBV3-2) to TRBJ1-2, with 10 bases lining up with TRBD1. Germline lookup yields CDR1 LGHDT and CDR2 YNNKEL (reference sequence). V was clipped by 4 bases and J by 4 bases; unmatched bases: 9. The CDR3 extends over 16 amino acids. The CDR3 DNA sequence: TGTGCCAGCAGCCGCCAACGGACAGGGGGGAGCTATGGCTACACCTTC. This gives the protein CASSRQRTGGSYGYTF.

The chain has TRBV5-6 and TRBJ2-7, with 7 bases lining up with TRBD2. CDR1 SGHDT and CDR2 YYEEEE come from the germline V gene. V trimming: 5 bases; J trimming: 2 bases; junction bases outside the gene matches: 22. The CDR3 runs 19 residues. The CDR3 spells CASSQLGGTTTFPTYEQYF. The CDR3 DNA reads as TGTGCCAGCAGTCAATTGGGCGGGACTACCACCTTCCCTACCTACGAGCAGTACTTC.

A few counts support this clone. This chain links TRBV5-4 with TRBJ1-2, with D maybe TRBD1 (5 bases). V was trimmed by 4 bases and J by 7 bases, leaving 20 bases between them. The CDR3 runs to 15 residues. CDR1 and CDR2 from the germline V gene are SGHNT and YYREEE (reference sequence). CDR3 coding DNA: TGTGCCAGCAGCCCTCAGTGGGCCAGGGCTGGTGGCTACACCTTC. It translates to CASSPQWARAGGYTF.

The chain carries TRBV5-1 and TRBJ1-1, with D tentatively TRBD1 (5 bases). V was shortened by 3 bases and J by 9 bases, with 15 bases between the two germline ends. CDR3 length equals 13 residues. The germline V gene encodes CDR1 SGHRS and CDR2 YFSETQ. The CDR3 DNA reads TGCGCCAGCAGCTCACCACAACAGGTTAAAGCTTTCTTT. This sequence encodes CASSSPQQVKAFF.

This clone has only a few counts. This chain uses TRBV19 with TRBJ1-5, with D perhaps TRBD1 (5 bases). CDR1 and CDR2 (germline): LNHDA, SQIVND (reference sequence). Between the trimmed V and J ends, which lost 5 bases and 11 bases, there was a span of 10 bases. The CDR3 runs to 11 residues. In DNA form, the CDR3 reads TGTGCCAGTAGTGAGGGAGGGGCCCAGCATTTT. Protein: CASSEGGAQHF. Filled out from reference TRBV19 and TRBJ1-5, the complete variable domain reads DGGITQSPKYLFRKEGQNVTLSCEQNLNHDAMYWYRQDPGQGLRLIYYSQIVNDFQKGDIAEGYSVSREKKESFPLTVTSAQKNPTAFYLCASSEGGAQHFGDGTRLSIL.

This clone was counted once. This chain connects TRBV7-9 to TRBJ2-2; possibly TRBD2 for D (5 bases). The CDR3 is 14 amino acids. Trimming took 7 bases from V and 4 from J, leaving 13 bases between them. Per germline, CDR1 SEHNR and CDR2 FQNEAQ (reference sequence). The CDR3 nucleotides read TGTGCCAGCACCCCGGTAGAGGGCACCGGGGAGCTGTTTTTT. Its translation is CASTPVEGTGELFF.

V gene TRBV19 combines with J gene TRBJ2-3, with 7 bases identical to TRBD1. CDR3 size: 15 residues. From germline, CDR1 is LNHDA and CDR2 SQIVND (reference sequence). Trimming removed 8 bases from V and 2 bases from J; junction bases left unmatched: 10. CDR3 in amino acids: CASGIGQDNTDTQYF. As DNA, the CDR3 is TGTGCCAGTGGGATCGGACAGGACAACACAGATACGCAGTATTTT.

This clone appeared a single time. This sequence joins TRBV12-3 or TRBV12-4 and TRBJ2-2, with D possibly TRBD1 on 6 matching bases. The CDR3 runs 13 residues. Trimming took 10 bases from V and 3 from J, leaving 12 bases between them. The CDR3 sequence: CATSQGDTGELFF. As DNA, the CDR3 is TGTGCCACCTCACAGGGCGACACCGGGGAGCTGTTTTTT.

The chain couples TRBV5-6 to TRBJ1-1, with D unclear. The CDR3 is made up of 15 amino acids. Germline values: CDR1 SGHDT, CDR2 YYEEEE. V shed 4 bases and J shed 5 bases, with 18 bases lying between them. The CDR3 sequence is CASSPQGGFWTEAFF. The CDR3 DNA is TGTGCCAGCAGCCCCCAAGGAGGGTTTTGGACTGAAGCTTTCTTT. The full variable domain, in which reference TRBV5-6 and TRBJ1-1 provide the parts outside the CDR3, is DAGVTQSPTHLIKTRGQQVTLRCSPKSGHDTVSWYQQALGQGPQFIFQYYEEEERQRGNFPDRFSGHQFPNYSSELNVNALLLGDSALYLCASSPQGGFWTEAFFGQGTRLTVV.

This chain connects TRBV25-1 to TRBJ1-2; 7 nucleotides match TRBD1. J was trimmed by 13 bases and V by 6 bases; bases with no gene match: 11. The germline gives CDR1 MGHDK, CDR2 SYGVNS. The CDR3 is 12 residues long. The CDR3 loop reads CASRQGDSGLTF. The CDR3 region has the DNA TGTGCCAGCAGACAAGGGGACAGCGGGCTCACCTTC.

The chain combines TRBV28 with TRBJ1-1, with 7 bases that match TRBD1. CDR1 MDHEN and CDR2 SYDVKM come from the germline V gene. V lost 4 bases to trimming and J lost 4 bases; unmatched junction nucleotides: 6. This CDR3 has 14 amino acids. The CDR3 DNA sequence: TGTGCCAGCAGTTCCTACAGGGGAGGCACTGAAGCTTTCTTT. As protein: CASSSYRGGTEAFF. The full variable domain, completed using reference TRBV28 and TRBJ1-1, is DVKVTQSSRYLVKRTGEKVFLECVQDMDHENMFWYRQDPGLGLRLIYFSYDVKMKEKGDIPEGYSVSREKKERFSLILESASTNQTSMYLCASSSYRGGTEAFFGQGTRLTVV.

The chain combines TRBV18 with TRBJ1-4; no definite D call. CDR3 length: 12 residues. The V gene's germline CDR1 is KGHSH and CDR2 LQKENI. With 5 bases removed from V and 8 bases from J, the gap between germline ends came to 9 bases. CDR3 DNA sequence: TGTGCCAGCTCAATCGAGGAGGAAAAACTGTTTTTT. The encoded protein is CASSIEEEKLFF.

V usage is TRBV5-5 and J usage is TRBJ2-1; D remains ambiguous. This CDR3 has 14 amino acids. Looked up from germline, CDR1 is SGHKS and CDR2 is YYEKEE (reference sequence). Trimming shortened V by 6 bases and J by 0 bases, and 10 bases separated the two germline ends. In DNA form, the CDR3 reads TGTGCCAGCACAATGGAGCTCTCCTACAATGAGCAGTTCTTC. It yields the protein CASTMELSYNEQFF.

The chain links TRBV30 to TRBJ2-3; 9 nucleotides match TRBD2. V lost 3 bases and J lost 4; bases outside the gene matches: 5. The CDR3 loop spans 14 amino acids. Germline assignment: CDR1 GTSNPN and CDR2 SVGIG (reference sequence). The CDR3 loop reads CAWRRLAGSDTQYF. DNA for the CDR3: TGTGCCTGGAGGCGCCTAGCGGGATCAGATACGCAGTATTTT.

The chain is built from TRBV20-1 and TRBJ2-2, with 7 nucleotides matching TRBD1. CDR1 is DFQATT, CDR2 SNEGSKA, per germline (reference sequence). The CDR3 length is 18 residues. Losses at the gene ends were 3 bases for V and 3 bases for J; bases not matched to a gene: 16. The CDR3 bases are TGCAGTGCTAGTGCTCCGGGACAGCCCCCTTTGCACACCGGGGAGCTGTTTTTT. As protein: CSASAPGQPPLHTGELFF.

V gene TRBV7-2 combines with J gene TRBJ1-6; D is undetermined. CDR3 length equals 13 residues. V was cut by 0 bases and J by 11 bases, with 8 bases left in between. Looked up from germline, CDR1 is SGHTA and CDR2 is FQGNSA. The CDR3 reads CASSLAIAPPLHF. The CDR3 nucleotides read TGTGCCAGCAGCTTAGCGATAGCCCCACCCCTCCACTTT.

This chain connects TRBV19 to TRBJ1-2; TRBD1 aligns across 9 bases. The CDR3 loop spans 14 amino acids. V gave up 6 bases and J gave up 4 bases; unmatched junction bases: 6. Germline values: CDR1 LNHDA, CDR2 SQIVND (reference sequence). CDR3 residues: CASSLDRGSYGYTF. CDR3 in DNA: TGTGCCAGTAGCCTGGACAGGGGCTCCTATGGCTACACCTTC.